This TCR beta chain was sequenced in a study of OX40 agonist ivuxolimab in advanced cancers. Study-level background: Having had anti-PD-1, anti-PD-L1 or anti-CTLA-4 therapy before was allowed, and 40% to 45% had some.

Study conclusions and caveats: Clones of CD4+ and CD8+ blood T cells grew by week 6 at doses of 0.1 to 3.0 mg/kg. The 0.1-3.0 mg/kg partial responders had among the lowest clonal expansion.

Germline CDR1 SNHLY, CDR2 FYNNEI. The CDR3 runs 13 residues. The V gene lost 2 bases and the J gene lost 3 bases, with 5 bases spanning the gap. The assay was immunoSEQ multiplex PCR, and TCRdb's table has in-frame clones only and misses some. The data show around 85,000 clones, roughly nine tenths seen once. Details on this clone: Its antigen is undetermined.

The TCR originated in an adult with an advanced solid tumor such as melanoma, head and neck, liver or kidney cancer. The material was CD4+ or CD8+ T cells sorted from blood, obtained in a trial of the OX40 agonist ivuxolimab. The chain recombines TRBV2 with TRBJ1-5, with no clear D. CDR3 protein: CASSEWFNQPQHF. CDR3 sequence (DNA): TGTGCCAGCAGTGAATGGTTCAATCAGCCCCAGCATTTT.